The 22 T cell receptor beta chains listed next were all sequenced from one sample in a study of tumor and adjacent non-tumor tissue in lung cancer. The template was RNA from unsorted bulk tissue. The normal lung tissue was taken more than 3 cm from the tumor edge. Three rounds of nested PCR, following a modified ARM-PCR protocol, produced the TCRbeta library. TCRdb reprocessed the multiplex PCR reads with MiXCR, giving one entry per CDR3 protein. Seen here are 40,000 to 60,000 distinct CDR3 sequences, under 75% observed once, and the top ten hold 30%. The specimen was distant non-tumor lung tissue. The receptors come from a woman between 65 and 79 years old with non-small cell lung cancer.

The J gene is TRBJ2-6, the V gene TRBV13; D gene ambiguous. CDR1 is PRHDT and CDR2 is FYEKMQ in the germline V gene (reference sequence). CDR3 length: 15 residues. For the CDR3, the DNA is TGTACCAACAGCTTAGCTCGGACTGGGGCCAACGTCCTGACTTTC. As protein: CTNSLARTGANVLTF. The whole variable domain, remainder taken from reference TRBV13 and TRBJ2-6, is AAGVIQSPRHLIKEKRETATLKCYPIPRHDTVYWYQQGPGQDPQFLISFYEKMQSDKGSIPDRFSAQQFSDYHSELNMSSLELGDSALYFCTNSLARTGANVLTFGAGSRLTVL.

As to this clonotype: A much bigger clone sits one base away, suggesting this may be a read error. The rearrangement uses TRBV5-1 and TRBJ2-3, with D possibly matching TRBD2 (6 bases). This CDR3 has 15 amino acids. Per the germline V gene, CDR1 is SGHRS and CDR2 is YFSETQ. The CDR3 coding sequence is TGCTCCAGCAGCTTGGGACTCGTGACGACAGATACGCAGTATTTT. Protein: CSSSLGLVTTDTQYF.

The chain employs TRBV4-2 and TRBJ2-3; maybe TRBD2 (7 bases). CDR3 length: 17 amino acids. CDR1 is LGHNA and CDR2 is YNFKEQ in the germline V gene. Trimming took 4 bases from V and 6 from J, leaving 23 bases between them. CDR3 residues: CASSPQLEGGGSDTQYF. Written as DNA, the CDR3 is TGTGCCAGCAGCCCCCAACTAGAGGGAGGGGGTTCCGATACGCAGTATTTT.

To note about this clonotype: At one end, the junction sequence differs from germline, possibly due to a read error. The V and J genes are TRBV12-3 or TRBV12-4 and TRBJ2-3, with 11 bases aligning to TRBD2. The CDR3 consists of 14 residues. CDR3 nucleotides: TGTGCCAGCAGAACTAGCGGGAGTACAGATACGCGGTATTTT. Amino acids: CASRTSGSTDTRYF.

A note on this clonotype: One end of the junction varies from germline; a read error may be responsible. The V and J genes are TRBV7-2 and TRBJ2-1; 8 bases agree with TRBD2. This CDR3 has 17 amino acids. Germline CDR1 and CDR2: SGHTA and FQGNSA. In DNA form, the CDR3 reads TGTGCAAGCAGCTTAGTGCTACTAGCGGAAAGATACAATGAGCAGTTCTTC. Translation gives CASSLVLLAERYNEQFF.

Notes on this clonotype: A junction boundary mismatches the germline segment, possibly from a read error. This CDR3 is CASAGGRLTNIEAFF. CDR3 in DNA: TGTGCCAGCGCCGGGGGGCGCCTAACGAACATTGAAGCTTTCTTT. The chain joins TRBV28 to TRBJ1-1; tentative D call: TRBD1 (6 bases). This CDR3 spans 15 amino acids. CDR1 and CDR2 from the germline V gene are MDHEN and SYDVKM.

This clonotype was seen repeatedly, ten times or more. The CDR3 loop reads CSAPGPFTGTDTQYF. The CDR3 coding sequence is TGCAGTGCTCCAGGACCATTCACTGGCACAGATACGCAGTATTTT. The gene calls are TRBV20-1 and TRBJ2-3; D gene unclear. This CDR3 spans 15 amino acids. Germline lookup yields CDR1 DFQATT and CDR2 SNEGSKA (reference sequence). V lost 5 bases and J lost 1, with 16 bases in between.

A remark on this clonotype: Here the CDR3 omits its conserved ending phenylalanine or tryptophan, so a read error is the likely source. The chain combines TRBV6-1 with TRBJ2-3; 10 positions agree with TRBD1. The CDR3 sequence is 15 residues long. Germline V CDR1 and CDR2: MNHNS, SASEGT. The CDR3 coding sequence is TGCGCAAGCAGGGACAACTGGGACAGGGGAGATACGCAGTATATT. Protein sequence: CASRDNWDRGDTQYI.

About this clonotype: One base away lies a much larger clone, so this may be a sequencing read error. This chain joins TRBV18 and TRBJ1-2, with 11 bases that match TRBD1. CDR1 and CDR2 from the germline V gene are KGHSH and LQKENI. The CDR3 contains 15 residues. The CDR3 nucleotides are TGTGCCTGCTCACCAGCCGGGACAGGGGGCTATGGCTACACCTTC. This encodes CACSPAGTGGYGYTF. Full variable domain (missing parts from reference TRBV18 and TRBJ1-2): NAGVMQNPRHLVRRRGQEARLRCSPMKGHSHVYWYRQLPEEGLKFMVYLQKENIIDESGMPKERFSAEFPKEGPSILRIQQVVRGDSAAYFCACSPAGTGGYGYTFGSGTRLTVV.

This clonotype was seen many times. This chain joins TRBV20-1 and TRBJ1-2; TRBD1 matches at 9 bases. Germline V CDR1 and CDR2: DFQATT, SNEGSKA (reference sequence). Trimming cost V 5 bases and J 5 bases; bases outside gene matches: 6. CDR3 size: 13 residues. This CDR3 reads CSARDRAHYGYTF. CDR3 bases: TGCAGTGCTCGGGACAGGGCTCATTATGGCTACACCTTC.

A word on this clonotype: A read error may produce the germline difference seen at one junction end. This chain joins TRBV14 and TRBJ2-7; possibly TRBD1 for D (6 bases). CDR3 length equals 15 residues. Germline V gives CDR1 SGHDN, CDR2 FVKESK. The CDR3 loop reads CASRQVNRAPHEQYF. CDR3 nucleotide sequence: TGTGCCAGCAGGCAAGTTAACAGGGCCCCCCACGAGCAGTACTTC.

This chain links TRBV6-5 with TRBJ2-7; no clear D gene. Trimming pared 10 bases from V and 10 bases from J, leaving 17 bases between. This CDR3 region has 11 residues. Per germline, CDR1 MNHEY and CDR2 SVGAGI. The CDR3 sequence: CATSVSCEQYF. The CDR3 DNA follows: TGTGCCACCTCGGTCTCCTGTGAACAGTACTTC.

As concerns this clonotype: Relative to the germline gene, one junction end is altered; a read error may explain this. The CDR3 spells CAISGHRRAGELFF. As DNA, the CDR3 is TGTGCCATCAGTGGGCATCGCCGCGCCGGAGAGCTGTTTTTT. The V call is TRBV6-5, the J call TRBJ2-2, with D uncertain. CDR1 and CDR2 (germline): MNHEY, SVGAGI. The CDR3 consists of 14 residues.

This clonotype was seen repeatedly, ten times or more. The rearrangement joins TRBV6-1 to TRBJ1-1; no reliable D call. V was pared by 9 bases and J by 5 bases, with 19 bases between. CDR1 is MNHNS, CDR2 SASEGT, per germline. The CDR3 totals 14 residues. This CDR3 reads CASILQVQSTEAFF. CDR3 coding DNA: TGTGCCAGTATTCTTCAGGTTCAGAGTACTGAAGCTTTCTTT.

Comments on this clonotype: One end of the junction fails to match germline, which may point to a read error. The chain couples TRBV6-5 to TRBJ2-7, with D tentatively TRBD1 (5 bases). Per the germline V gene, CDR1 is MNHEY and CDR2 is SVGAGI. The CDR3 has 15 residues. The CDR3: CASGYSIHQGHEQYF. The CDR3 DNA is TGTGCCAGCGGTTACTCGATCCATCAGGGCCACGAGCAATACTTC.

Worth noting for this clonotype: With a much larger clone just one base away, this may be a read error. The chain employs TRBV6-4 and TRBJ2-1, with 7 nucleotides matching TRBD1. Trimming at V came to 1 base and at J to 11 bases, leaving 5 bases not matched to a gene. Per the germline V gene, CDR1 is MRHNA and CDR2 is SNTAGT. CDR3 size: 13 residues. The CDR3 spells CASSDYQGDQQFF. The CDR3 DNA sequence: TGTGCCAGCAGTGACTACCAGGGGGATCAGCAGTTCTTC.

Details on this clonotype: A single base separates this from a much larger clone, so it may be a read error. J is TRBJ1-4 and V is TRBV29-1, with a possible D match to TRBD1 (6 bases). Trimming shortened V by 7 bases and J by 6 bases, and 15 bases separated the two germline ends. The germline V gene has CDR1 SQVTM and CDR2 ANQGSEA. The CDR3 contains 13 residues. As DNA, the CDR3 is TGCAGCGGGGGAGGGGGGGTGGATGAAAAACTGTTTTTT. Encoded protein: CSGGGGVDEKLFF.

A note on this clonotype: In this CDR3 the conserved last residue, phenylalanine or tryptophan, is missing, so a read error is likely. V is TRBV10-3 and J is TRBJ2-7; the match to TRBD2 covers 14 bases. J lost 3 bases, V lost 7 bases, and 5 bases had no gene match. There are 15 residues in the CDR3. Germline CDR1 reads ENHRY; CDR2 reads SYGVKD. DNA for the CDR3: TGTGCCATCACTGAAGGGACTAGCGGGAGCTACGAGCAGTACCTC. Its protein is CAITEGTSGSYEQYL.

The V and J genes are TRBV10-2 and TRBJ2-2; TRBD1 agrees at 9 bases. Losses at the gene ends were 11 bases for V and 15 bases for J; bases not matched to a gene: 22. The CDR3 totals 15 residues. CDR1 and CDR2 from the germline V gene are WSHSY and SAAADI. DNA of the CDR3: TGCGCCGGTATAACAGGGGGCCTCACCACCGGGGGGTTGTTTTTT. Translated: CAGITGGLTTGGLFF.

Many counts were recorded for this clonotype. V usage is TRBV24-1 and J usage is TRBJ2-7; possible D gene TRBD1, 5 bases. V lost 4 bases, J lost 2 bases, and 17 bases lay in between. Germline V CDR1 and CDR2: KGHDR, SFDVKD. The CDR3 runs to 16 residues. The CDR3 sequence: CATSDTSTGPTYEQYF. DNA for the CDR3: TGTGCCACCAGTGACACATCCACAGGACCGACCTACGAGCAGTACTTC.

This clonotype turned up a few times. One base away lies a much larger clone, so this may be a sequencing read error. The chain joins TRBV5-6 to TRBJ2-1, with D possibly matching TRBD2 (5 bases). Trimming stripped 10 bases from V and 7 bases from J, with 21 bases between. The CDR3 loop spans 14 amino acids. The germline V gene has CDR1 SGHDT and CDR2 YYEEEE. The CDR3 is CAARLRGVPNEQFF. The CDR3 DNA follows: TGTGCCGCCCGCCTCCGGGGTGTCCCGAATGAGCAGTTCTTC.

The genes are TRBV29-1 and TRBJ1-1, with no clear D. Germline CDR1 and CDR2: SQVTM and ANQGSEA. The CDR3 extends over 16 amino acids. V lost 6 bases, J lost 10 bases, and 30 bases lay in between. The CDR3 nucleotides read TGCAGCGTCCAGAGTGCAAGAACTCCTCAGGACGATGGAGCTTTCTTT. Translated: CSVQSARTPQDDGAFF.